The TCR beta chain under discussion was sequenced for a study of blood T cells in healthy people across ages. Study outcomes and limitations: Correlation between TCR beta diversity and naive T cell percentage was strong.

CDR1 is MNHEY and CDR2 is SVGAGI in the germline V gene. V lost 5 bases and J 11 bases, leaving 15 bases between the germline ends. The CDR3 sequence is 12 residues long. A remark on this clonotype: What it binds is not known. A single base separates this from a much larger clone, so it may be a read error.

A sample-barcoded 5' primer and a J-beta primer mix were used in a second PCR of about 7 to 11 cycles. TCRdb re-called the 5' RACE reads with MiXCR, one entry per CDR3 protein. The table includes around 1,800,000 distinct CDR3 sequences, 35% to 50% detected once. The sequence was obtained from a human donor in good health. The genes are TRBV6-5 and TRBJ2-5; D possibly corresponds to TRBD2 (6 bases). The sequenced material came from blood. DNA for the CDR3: TGTGCCAGCAGTCACCATGACCGGGAGCAGTACTTC. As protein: CASSHHDREQYF.